The next 21 T cell receptor beta chains were all read from a single sample in a study of blood T cell repertoires in COVID-19. Repertoires were generated with immunoSEQ multiplex PCR, while TCRdb's copy carries only in-frame clones and drops some. The sample holds approximately 390,000 clones, more than 75% seen once. Sequenced input: PBMCs or T cells enriched from blood (not recorded which). These receptors were taken from a woman aged 50 to 65 who had recovered from COVID-19.

This clone was picked up one time. The CDR3 sequence is CASSFYRSHDGYTF. In DNA form, the CDR3 reads TGTGCCAGCAGCTTTTACAGGTCCCATGATGGCTACACCTTC. V usage is TRBV5-8 and J usage is TRBJ1-2; maybe TRBD1 (5 bases). This CDR3 is 14 amino acids long. Trimming pared 2 bases from V and 6 bases from J, leaving 14 bases between. Germline assignment: CDR1 SGHTS and CDR2 YDEGEE.

The J gene is TRBJ2-7, the V gene TRBV28; perhaps TRBD1 as D (7 bases). V lost 7 bases to trimming and J lost 0 bases, with 13 bases between them. The CDR3 sequence is 14 residues long. Looked up from germline, CDR1 is MDHEN and CDR2 is SYDVKM. In DNA, the CDR3 is TGTGCCAGCACCTTTCAGGGGGGCTCCTACGAGCAGTACTTC. It translates to CASTFQGGSYEQYF. Complete variable domain (other parts from reference TRBV28 and TRBJ2-7): DVKVTQSSRYLVKRTGEKVFLECVQDMDHENMFWYRQDPGLGLRLIYFSYDVKMKEKGDIPEGYSVSREKKERFSLILESASTNQTSMYLCASTFQGGSYEQYFGPGTRLTVT.

This chain connects TRBV9 to TRBJ2-2; 9 nucleotides align to TRBD2. The CDR3 consists of 16 residues. After removal of 3 bases from V and 3 bases from J, the junction contained 6 bases not matched to a gene. Germline CDR1 and CDR2: SGDLS and YYNGEE. The CDR3 nucleotides are TGTGCCAGCAGCGCCGGGACTAGCTCCTACACCGGGGAGCTGTTTTTT. This sequence encodes CASSAGTSSYTGELFF. Using reference TRBV9 and TRBJ2-2 for the parts outside the CDR3, the full variable domain is DSGVTQTPKHLITATGQRVTLRCSPRSGDLSVYWYQQSLDQGLQFLIQYYNGEERAKGNILERFSAQQFPDLHSELNLSSLELGDSALYFCASSAGTSSYTGELFFGEGSRLTVL.

This clone was observed once. This chain connects TRBV7-9 to TRBJ1-5, with D maybe TRBD1 (6 bases). CDR3 length: 17 residues. V lost 7 bases to trimming and J lost 0 bases, with 19 bases between them. Germline CDR1 is SEHNR and CDR2 is FQNEAQ (reference sequence). DNA of the CDR3: TGTGCCAGCACGTACAGGGCAATTTTAAATAGCAATCAGCCCCAGCATTTT. Residues: CASTYRAILNSNQPQHF. Full variable domain (remainder filled in from reference TRBV7-9 and TRBJ1-5): DTGVSQNPRHKITKRGQNVTFRCDPISEHNRLYWYRQTLGQGPEFLTYFQNEAQLEKSRLLSDRFSAERPKGSFSTLEIQRTEQGDSAMYLCASTYRAILNSNQPQHFGDGTRLSIL.

The J gene is TRBJ1-6, the V gene TRBV3-1 (or the pseudogene TRBV3-2); no definite D call. This CDR3 comprises 17 residues. Germline V lookup: CDR1 LGHDT, CDR2 YNNKEL (reference sequence). Trimming took 1 base from V and 7 from J, leaving 17 bases between them. The CDR3 bases are TGTGCCAGCAGCCAAGTCCTCCCTGGACGGGGAAATTCACCCCTCCACTTT. Residues: CASSQVLPGRGNSPLHF.

The chain employs TRBV5-1 and TRBJ2-2; 10 bases align to TRBD2. The germline gives CDR1 SGHRS, CDR2 YFSETQ. V trimming: 0 bases; J trimming: 2 bases; junction bases outside the gene matches: 7. CDR3 length: 18 residues. CDR3 sequence reads: CASSLVVSGGPNTGELFF. DNA of the CDR3: TGCGCCAGCAGCTTGGTGGTTAGCGGGGGGCCCAACACCGGGGAGCTGTTTTTT.

This clone was detected only once. This chain uses TRBV7-9 with TRBJ1-4; D is ambiguous. This CDR3 has 15 amino acids. Germline V lookup: CDR1 SEHNR, CDR2 FQNEAQ (reference sequence). V shed 2 bases and J shed 3 bases, with 10 bases lying between them. The chain's CDR3 is CASSLSTGSNEKLFF. CDR3 nucleotide sequence: TGTGCCAGCAGCTTAAGTACGGGATCTAATGAAAAACTGTTTTTT.

The rearrangement uses TRBV3-1 (or the pseudogene TRBV3-2) and TRBJ1-6; weak D call: TRBD1 (6 bases). CDR3 size: 15 residues. Germline-derived CDR1 and CDR2 are LGHDT and YNNKEL (reference sequence). V lost 3 bases, J lost 6 bases, and 12 bases lay in between. CDR3 sequence (DNA): TGTGCCAGCAGCCACCAGGGGTCTCGTAATTCACCCCTCCACTTT. Amino acids: CASSHQGSRNSPLHF.

This chain connects TRBV28 to TRBJ2-7; D possibly corresponds to TRBD2 (6 bases). Germline-derived CDR1 and CDR2 are MDHEN and SYDVKM. Between the trimmed V and J ends, which lost 6 bases and 9 bases, there was a span of 15 bases. The CDR3 length is 12 residues. CDR3 in amino acids: CASSPGGGWQYF. For the CDR3, the DNA is TGTGCCAGCAGCCCTGGGGGAGGTTGGCAGTACTTC.

This chain uses TRBV5-6 with TRBJ2-7; a weak D match, TRBD1 (5 bases). The germline gives CDR1 SGHDT, CDR2 YYEEEE. V was cut by 0 bases and J by 6 bases, with 10 bases left in between. This CDR3 has 13 amino acids. CDR3 bases: TGTGCCAGCAGCTTGGACAGGAGTTCCGAGCAGTACTTC. It specifies CASSLDRSSEQYF.

The V and J genes are TRBV6-5 and TRBJ2-7; 7 bases are a match to TRBD2. From germline, CDR1 is MNHEY and CDR2 SVGAGI. This CDR3 has 13 residues. Trimming cost V 6 bases and J 7 bases; bases outside gene matches: 9. This chain's CDR3 is CASSLAATQEQYF. The CDR3 DNA reads TGTGCCAGCAGCCTAGCGGCTACACAGGAGCAGTACTTC.

The chain links TRBV28 to TRBJ2-2; 16 positions match TRBD2. The germline V gene has CDR1 MDHEN and CDR2 SYDVKM. J gave up 3 bases and V 5 bases, and 12 bases lay outside the gene matches. CDR3 size: 20 residues. The CDR3: CASSPSGLAGGPFDTGELFF. In nucleotides, the CDR3 is TGTGCCAGCAGTCCTTCGGGACTAGCGGGGGGGCCGTTTGACACCGGGGAGCTGTTTTTT.

The chain links TRBV13 to TRBJ2-6, with D possibly TRBD1 on 5 matching bases. The CDR3 is 15 amino acids. Germline lookup yields CDR1 PRHDT and CDR2 FYEKMQ (reference sequence). Trimming stripped 4 bases from V and 1 base from J, with 8 bases between. This CDR3 is CASSSDRSGANVLTF. The CDR3 region has the DNA TGTGCCAGCAGCTCAGACAGATCTGGGGCCAACGTCCTGACTTTC.

The rearrangement uses TRBV14 and TRBJ1-6; D call uncertain. Trimming left V 3 bases short and J 6 bases short, with 12 bases between. Germline V gene lookup returns CDR1 SGHDN and CDR2 FVKESK. The CDR3 covers 15 residues. The chain's CDR3 is CASSQPRRANSPLHF. In DNA, the CDR3 is TGTGCCAGCAGCCAGCCCCGGAGGGCTAATTCACCCCTCCACTTT.

The chain has TRBV5-1 and TRBJ2-6; 7 bases agree with TRBD2. J lost 3 bases, V lost 4 bases, and 13 bases had no gene match. CDR3 length equals 18 residues. Germline values: CDR1 SGHRS, CDR2 YFSETQ. CDR3 sequence: CASSPVGEGTVGANVLTF. CDR3 DNA: TGCGCCAGCAGCCCCGTGGGGGAGGGAACGGTTGGGGCCAACGTCCTGACTTTC.

This clone showed up just once. This chain links TRBV30 with TRBJ1-2, with 10 bases aligning to TRBD1. V lost 0 bases and J lost 8; bases outside the gene matches: 12. The CDR3 totals 16 residues. Germline V lookup: CDR1 GTSNPN, CDR2 SVGIG (reference sequence). CDR3 sequence: CAWSVRGQGYLNGYTF. CDR3 nucleotides: TGTGCCTGGAGTGTACGGGGACAGGGGTACTTGAACGGCTACACCTTC.

The V and J genes are TRBV10-3 and TRBJ1-2; D unresolved. Germline V CDR1 and CDR2: ENHRY, SYGVKD. CDR3 length: 13 residues. The ends were cut back, 0 bases at V and 10 bases at J, with 12 bases in the middle. CDR3 in DNA: TGTGCCATCAGTGAGTCGACTGGGAGGAACTACACCTTC. Its translation: CAISESTGRNYTF.

The genes are TRBV5-1 and TRBJ2-1, with a weak D call TRBD1 (5 bases). Germline V lookup: CDR1 SGHRS, CDR2 YFSETQ. This CDR3 comprises 19 residues. Trimming shortened V by 4 bases and J by 0 bases, and 23 bases separated the two germline ends. CDR3 nucleotide sequence: TGCGCCAGCAGCCCGAGATCAGGGATCCAGTGGAGCTCCTACAATGAGCAGTTCTTC. Amino acid sequence: CASSPRSGIQWSSYNEQFF.

This clone was seen just once. CDR3 coding DNA: TGTGCCACCAGTGAGTATGCGGGGGGGATGTTGAGTGAGCAGTTCTTC. This sequence encodes CATSEYAGGMLSEQFF. This chain joins TRBV24-1 and TRBJ2-1; TRBD2 matches 9 bases. Germline-derived CDR1 and CDR2 are KGHDR and SFDVKD. V shed 4 bases and J 9 bases; nucleotides not matched to a gene: 12. The length of the CDR3 is 16 residues.

CDR3 bases: TGCGCCAGCAGCCCCCGGGACAGCTATGAAGCTTTCTTT. It yields the protein CASSPRDSYEAFF. The chain combines TRBV4-3 with TRBJ1-1; 7 nucleotides agree with TRBD1. V was clipped by 4 bases and J by 7 bases; unmatched bases: 6. Germline V gene lookup returns CDR1 LGHNA and CDR2 YSLEER. This CDR3 spans 13 amino acids.

The count of this clone is one. The gene calls are TRBV12-3 or TRBV12-4 and TRBJ2-5; TRBD1 aligns across 9 bases. CDR3 length: 13 amino acids. Unmatched junction bases numbered 3, after V lost 9 bases and J lost 1 base. The CDR3 nucleotides read TGTGCCAGACAGGGGGCGATCCAAGAGACCCAGTACTTC. It specifies CARQGAIQETQYF.